This paragraph reports one T cell receptor beta chain. Fresh peripheral blood, 10 ml, yielded the PBMCs. This entry comes from a study of T cells in Graves' hyperthyroidism and ophthalmopathy. What was amplified from RNA transcripts were TCR beta CDR3 regions. Using the HTBI primer set, a first-round RT-PCR was run on the TCR CDR3. TCRdb reprocessed the multiplex PCR reads with MiXCR, giving one entry per CDR3 protein. Of 350,000 or so distinct CDR3 sequences listed, roughly 20% are singletons. This CDR3 region has 16 residues. Germline-derived CDR1 and CDR2 are SGHDN and FVKESK. The V gene end was trimmed by 1 base and the J gene end by 0 bases; junction bases not matched to a gene: 3.

This receptor was identified in a woman aged 40 to 50 with Graves' ophthalmopathy. The V call is TRBV14, the J call TRBJ1-2; TRBD1 matches 9 bases. Sequenced sample: blood. DNA for the CDR3: TGTGCCAGCAGCCAAGCGAACAGGGGGCCTAACTATGGCTACACCTTC. It is translated as CASSQANRGPNYGYTF.